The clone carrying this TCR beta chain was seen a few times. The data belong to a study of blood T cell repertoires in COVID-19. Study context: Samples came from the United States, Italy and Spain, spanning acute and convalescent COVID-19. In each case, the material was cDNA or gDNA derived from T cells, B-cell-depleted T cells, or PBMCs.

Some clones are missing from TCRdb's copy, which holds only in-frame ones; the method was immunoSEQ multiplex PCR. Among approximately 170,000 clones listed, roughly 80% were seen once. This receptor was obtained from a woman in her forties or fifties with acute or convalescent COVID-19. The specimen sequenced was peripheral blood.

The CDR3 reads CAISAGQGPYEQYF. The DNA of the CDR3 is TGTGCCATCAGTGCGGGACAGGGACCCTACGAGCAGTACTTC. The J gene is TRBJ2-7, the V gene TRBV10-3; 9 nucleotides align to TRBD1. This CDR3 comprises 14 residues. The germline gives CDR1 ENHRY, CDR2 SYGVKD. Trimming removed 4 bases from V and 2 bases from J; junction bases left unmatched: 3.